This T cell receptor beta chain was obtained from a study of CD8+CD57+ T cells in acquired aplastic anemia. Across the whole study: Roughly 3 ug was the average amount of DNA from sorted CD4+ and CD8+ cells.

Broader study findings: CD8+ Simpson's diversity in patients was not significantly different from that in controls.

The template for TCR beta VDJ and CDR3 sequence profiling was genomic DNA. TCRdb re-analysed the reads in MiXCR, keeping a single row per CDR3 protein. The sample holds roughly 300,000 distinct CDR3 sequences, about 56% seen once. Trimming took off 2 bases at V and 1 base at J, with 12 bases between the two ends. The CDR3 is 15 residues long. CDR1 is SGHRS, CDR2 YFSETQ, per germline. Notes on this clonotype: Its target is unknown.

The rearrangement uses TRBV5-1 and TRBJ1-1, with a possible D match to TRBD1 (5 bases). The receptor's source is a human donor with severe aplastic anemia or a healthy control (not recorded which). Material for sequencing was sorted CD4+, CD8+, or CD8+CD57+ T cells (not recorded which) from PBMCs. CDR3 DNA sequence: TGCGCCAGCAGCTTCCAACCCGGGACGAACACTGAAGCTTTCTTT. Protein product: CASSFQPGTNTEAFF. The entire variable domain, with the rest obtained from reference TRBV5-1 and TRBJ1-1, is as follows: KAGVTQTPRYLIKTRGQQVTLSCSPISGHRSVSWYQQTPGQGLQFLFEYFSETQRNKGNFPGRFSGRQFSNSRSEMNVSTLELGDSALYLCASSFQPGTNTEAFFGQGTRLTVV.